This T cell receptor beta chain emerged from a study of control samples from healthy donors and cancer patients. This CDR3 comprises 14 residues. The germline V gene encodes CDR1 MNHNS and CDR2 SASEGT. V shed 1 base and J shed 4 bases, with 8 bases lying between them. This table comes from immunoSEQ multiplex PCR, and its TCRdb copy is limited to in-frame clones, with some not included. The sample carries about 69,000 clones, 75% to 90% recorded once. Material: PBMCs. The chain is built from TRBV6-1 and TRBJ1-5; D is ambiguous. The source is a woman between 50 and 59 years old with lung cancer. The CDR3 DNA sequence: TGTGCCAGCAGTGAAGAGGGAGCGAATCAGCCCCAGCATTTT. Translated, it gives CASSEEGANQPQHF.